The clone carrying this T cell receptor beta chain has at least ten counts. Antigen unknown. The data stem from a study of CD8 T cells in ankylosing spondylitis. Notes on the study in general: In ankylosing spondylitis blood, a motif of eight highly homologous TCR beta variants appeared characteristic.

The CDR3 has 13 amino acids. Germline CDR1 SGHRS, CDR2 YFSETQ. Trimming cost V 7 bases and J 6 bases; bases outside gene matches: 6. In making TCR beta libraries, quantitative 5'-RACE with molecular barcodes was used. TCRdb processed the 5' RACE reads anew with MiXCR; each CDR3 protein has one entry. This table has some 330,000 distinct CDR3 sequences, roughly 8% appearing once. The clonotype was recovered from a male donor with ankylosing spondylitis. The sequencing sample was made of blood, either unsorted or a sorted T cell fraction (not recorded which). This sequence joins TRBV5-1 and TRBJ2-3, with TRBD1 matching over 9 bases. In DNA form, the CDR3 reads TGCGCCAGCTGGGGACAGGGTTTCGATACGCAGTATTTT. This sequence encodes CASWGQGFDTQYF.